One sample yielded the 19 T cell receptor beta chains listed below, sequenced in a study of tumor and adjacent non-tumor tissue in lung cancer. A modified ARM-PCR protocol with three rounds of nested PCR amplified TCRbeta. One entry per CDR3 protein results from TCRdb running MiXCR on the multiplex PCR reads. Among 80,000 or so distinct CDR3 sequences, approximately 78% were seen once, and the ten largest hold 51%. RNA was extracted from bulk tissue without any cell sorting. More than 3 cm separated this lung sample from the edge of the tumor. What was sequenced was distant non-tumor lung tissue. The receptors here all came from a man in his sixties with non-small cell lung cancer.

A single count supports this clonotype. A much bigger clone sits one base away, suggesting this may be a read error. The rearrangement links TRBV11-2 to TRBJ2-7; 8 positions agree with TRBD1. Germline V gene data show CDR1 as SGHAT and CDR2 as FQNNGV. CDR3 length: 15 residues. The CDR3 here is CASSPRRDRSYKQYF. In nucleotides, the CDR3 is TGTGCCAGCAGCCCGCGGCGGGACAGGTCCTACAAGCAGTACTTC.

This clonotype was counted only a few times. A much larger clone differs by one base, so this may be a read error. The CDR3 region is CTTLGQNDGYTF. Written as DNA, the CDR3 is TGTACCACCCTCGGACAGAATGATGGCTACACCTTC. The chain employs TRBV6-5 and TRBJ1-2; TRBD1 might be the D (6 bases). Germline V gene data show CDR1 as MNHEY and CDR2 as SVGAGI. This CDR3 spans 12 amino acids.

For this clonotype: The junction departs from the called germline gene at one end, perhaps through a read error. This chain uses TRBV4-2 with TRBJ2-3, with D perhaps matching TRBD2 (6 bases). The V gene's germline CDR1 is LGHNA and CDR2 YNFKEQ. The CDR3 is 15 amino acids. CDR3 in amino acids: CTSSPTGGMADTQYF. The CDR3 DNA sequence: TGTACCAGCAGCCCGACTGGCGGGATGGCAGATACGCAGTATTTT.

With regard to this clonotype: A junction boundary mismatches the germline segment, possibly from a read error. The chain couples TRBV7-9 to TRBJ1-6, with 11 positions matching TRBD1. Germline V lookup: CDR1 SEHNR, CDR2 FQNEAQ (reference sequence). This CDR3 has 19 residues. The CDR3 nucleotides read TGTGCCAGCAGCTTAGCCTTTCGCCATGGACAGGGGGCGTATTCACCCATCCACTTT. Amino acid sequence: CASSLAFRHGQGAYSPIHF.

This clonotype has a single count. The chain uses TRBV5-1 and TRBJ2-1; D tentatively reads TRBD1 or TRBD2 (6 bases each). Germline V gene sequence: CDR1 SGHRS, CDR2 YFSETQ. V was cut by 6 bases and J by 0 bases, with 13 bases left in between. CDR3 length: 15 residues. CDR3 sequence: CASNREESSYNEQFF. Written as DNA, the CDR3 is TGCGCCAGCAACAGGGAGGAGAGCTCCTACAATGAGCAGTTCTTC.

The chain is built from TRBV28 and TRBJ2-1, with 12 bases that match TRBD2. Trimming took 10 bases from V and 3 from J; bases not matched to a gene: 16. The CDR3 loop spans 18 amino acids. The V gene's germline CDR1 is MDHEN and CDR2 SYDVKM. The CDR3 spells CAINPLAGGFRGYNEQFF. CDR3 DNA sequence: TGTGCCATCAACCCACTAGCGGGGGGATTCCGGGGCTACAATGAGCAGTTCTTC.

A word on this clonotype: This may be a read error, as it is one base from a much larger clone. This chain links TRBV5-4 with TRBJ2-2, with 7 positions matching TRBD1. This CDR3 is 15 amino acids long. CDR1 and CDR2 from the germline V gene are SGHNT and YYREEE (reference sequence). The CDR3 region has the DNA TGTGCCAGCAGCCCGGGACAGATCAACACCAGGGAGCTGTTTTTT. This sequence encodes CASSPGQINTRELFF.

A remark on this clonotype: An end of the junction differs from the germline gene, which may be a read error. The chain links TRBV20-1 to TRBJ1-5; 8 nucleotides match TRBD1. CDR1 is DFQATT and CDR2 is SNEGSKA in the germline V gene (reference sequence). The CDR3 runs to 13 residues. The CDR3 loop is CSAGAQGDQPQHF. CDR3 nucleotide sequence: TGCAGTGCTGGAGCACAGGGGGACCAGCCCCAGCATTTC.

Worth noting for this clonotype: The conserved phenylalanine or tryptophan is not found at the CDR3 terminus, so this likely reflects a read error. The gene calls are TRBV6-5 and TRBJ1-5; weak D call: TRBD1 (6 bases). The last part of the DNA fits TRBJ2-3 better; the J call may be wrong. The CDR3 loop spans 15 amino acids. Per germline, CDR1 MNHEY and CDR2 SVGAGI. CDR3 region: CASSYLQGSNQPQYL. The CDR3, as DNA: TGTGCCAGCAGTTACTTACAGGGAAGCAATCAGCCCCAGTATTTA.

This clonotype was counted only a few times. This may be a read error: a much more frequent sequence differs by one nucleotide. The chain combines TRBV11-2 with TRBJ1-1; D remains unclear. The CDR3 is made up of 13 amino acids. Germline CDR1 SGHAT, CDR2 FQNNGV. CDR3 sequence: CATSLRGNTEAFF. The CDR3 DNA sequence: TGTGCCACCAGCTTAAGAGGGAACACTGAAGCTTTCTTT.

As concerns this clonotype: An end of the junction does not agree with germline; a read error may underlie this. The gene calls are TRBV4-1 and TRBJ2-6; D is perhaps TRBD2 (5 bases). CDR1 is MGHRA, CDR2 YSYEKL, per germline. The CDR3 contains 18 residues. CDR3 residues: CASSQVRGLIIGANVLTF. The CDR3 nucleotides read TGCGCCAGTAGCCAAGTCCGTGGACTCATAATAGGGGCCAACGTCCTGACTTTC.

As to this clonotype: No conserved phenylalanine or tryptophan ends this CDR3, so it is likely a read error. The gene calls are TRBV11-2 and TRBJ2-6; D gene unclear. Germline CDR1 and CDR2: SGHAT and FQNNGV. There are 19 residues in the CDR3. The V gene lost 1 base and the J gene lost 0 bases, with 16 bases spanning the gap. This CDR3 is CASSLVPKERPSGANVLTL. The CDR3 coding sequence is TGTGCCAGCAGCTTAGTTCCAAAGGAGAGACCCTCTGGGGCCAACGTCCTGACTCTC.

As to this clonotype: The CDR3 does not close with the conserved phenylalanine or tryptophan, likely indicating a read error. The chain employs TRBV11-2 and TRBJ2-7; D gene unclear. This CDR3 is built from 14 residues. CDR1 and CDR2 from the germline V gene are SGHAT and FQNNGV. DNA of the CDR3: TGTGCCAGCAGCTTAGACGGAAGTCCCTACGATCAGTACTTA. Its translation: CASSLDGSPYDQYL.

This chain connects TRBV5-1 to TRBJ1-4; D unresolved. Germline assignment: CDR1 SGHRS and CDR2 YFSETQ. V was shortened by 0 bases and J by 8 bases, with 11 bases between the two germline ends. This CDR3 is built from 14 residues. Here the CDR3 DNA reads TGCGCCAGCAGCTTGGGAGGGTACAAAGAAAAACTGTTTTTT. Translating gives CASSLGGYKEKLFF.

Of note for this clonotype: Germline and junction disagree at one end, which may indicate a read error. V is TRBV11-2 and J is TRBJ1-4; D is uncertain. The CDR3 loop spans 17 amino acids. Per germline, CDR1 SGHAT and CDR2 FQNNGV. The CDR3 nucleotides are TGTGCCAGCAGCTTAGTCCCGCAGCGTACTTCTAATGAAAACCTGTTTTTT. Encoded protein: CASSLVPQRTSNENLFF.

In regard to this clonotype: At one of its ends the junction is not consistent with the germline gene, which may arise from a read error. The rearrangement joins TRBV11-2 to TRBJ2-7, with TRBD1 as a possible D gene (5 bases). The CDR3 length is 17 residues. The germline V gene encodes CDR1 SGHAT and CDR2 FQNNGV. The CDR3 region has the DNA TGTGCCGGCAGCTGGAACCTGATAGGGGCGGCCATATACGAGCAGTACTTC. The encoded protein is CAGSWNLIGAAIYEQYF.

Regarding this clonotype: Sequence at one end of the junction differs from germline and may be a read error. The chain joins TRBV11-3 to TRBJ2-3, with TRBD2 as a possible D gene (7 bases). Germline lookup yields CDR1 SGHNT and CDR2 YENEEA. This CDR3 spans 16 amino acids. In DNA form, the CDR3 reads TGTGCCAACAGCTTAGTCGCCGGGGGGCGGACGGATACGCAGTATTTT. This encodes CANSLVAGGRTDTQYF.

On this clonotype itself: The junction departs from the called germline gene at one end, perhaps through a read error. The chain has TRBV11-1 and TRBJ2-7; D may be TRBD2 (5 bases). The germline V gene encodes CDR1 SGHAT and CDR2 FQDESV (reference sequence). The CDR3 contains 16 residues. CDR3 in amino acids: CAGSLAIRDNSYEEYF. CDR3 bases: TGTGCCGGCAGCTTAGCGATTCGTGACAACTCCTACGAGGAGTACTTC.

The chain is built from TRBV11-3 and TRBJ1-1; 8 positions match TRBD1. The trim removed 1 base at V and 9 bases at J, leaving 13 bases unmatched. Germline CDR1 reads SGHNT; CDR2 reads YENEEA. The CDR3 runs to 16 residues. The DNA for the CDR3 is TGTGCCAGCAGCTTAGGCCGGGACAGGCTGTGCTATCAAGCTTTCTTT. Translated: CASSLGRDRLCYQAFF.